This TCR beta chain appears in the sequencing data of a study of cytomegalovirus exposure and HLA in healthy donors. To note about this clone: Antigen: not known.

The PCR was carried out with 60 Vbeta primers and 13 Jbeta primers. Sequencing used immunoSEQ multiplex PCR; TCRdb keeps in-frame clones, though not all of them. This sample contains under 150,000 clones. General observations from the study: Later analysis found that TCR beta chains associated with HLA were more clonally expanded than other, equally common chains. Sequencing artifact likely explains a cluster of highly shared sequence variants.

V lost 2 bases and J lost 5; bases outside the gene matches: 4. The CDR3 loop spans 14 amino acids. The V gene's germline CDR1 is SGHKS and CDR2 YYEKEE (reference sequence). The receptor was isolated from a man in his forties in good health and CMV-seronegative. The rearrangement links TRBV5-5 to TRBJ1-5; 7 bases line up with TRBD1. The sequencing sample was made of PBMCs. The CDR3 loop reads CASSLGGWDQPQHF. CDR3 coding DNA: TGTGCCAGCAGCTTAGGGGGCTGGGATCAGCCCCAGCATTTT.